Sequencing of this TCR beta chain was carried out in a study of T cell changes during pregnancy in multiple sclerosis. This clone showed up just a few times. Assay used: immunoSEQ multiplex PCR; TCRdb lists only in-frame clones, some missing. The sample contains approximately 71,000 clones, 92% of which appear only once. The sequence came from a female donor with multiple sclerosis, enrolled in a pregnancy study. The sample here was peripheral blood, taken in the second trimester of pregnancy.

This CDR3 is CASSQDFDEQFF. The CDR3 bases are TGTGCCAGCAGCCAAGATTTCGATGAGCAGTTCTTC. The gene calls are TRBV14 and TRBJ2-1; D ambiguous. The CDR3 extends over 12 amino acids. Germline CDR1 SGHDN, CDR2 FVKESK. Trimming took 0 bases from V and 8 from J, leaving 5 bases between them.